The 21 T cell receptor beta chains presented below share a single source sample, sequenced in a study of cytomegalovirus exposure and HLA in healthy donors. Use of 60 Vbeta and 13 Jbeta primers characterized the PCR. Clones were sequenced by immunoSEQ multiplex PCR, and TCRdb holds only the in-frame ones, with some missing. The table lists roughly 180,000 clones, less than 85% of them singletons. Source material: PBMCs. Receptor source: a male donor in good health and CMV-seronegative.

The rearrangement links TRBV2 to TRBJ1-4; 7 positions match TRBD1. The CDR3 runs 15 residues. V lost 7 bases, J lost 2 bases, and 7 bases stayed unmatched. Germline CDR1 SNHLY, CDR2 FYNNEI. The CDR3 region is CASTEGASTNEKLFF. CDR3 DNA sequence: TGTGCCAGCACGGAGGGGGCTTCGACTAATGAAAAACTGTTTTTT.

The rearrangement joins TRBV27 to TRBJ1-1; possible D gene TRBD1, 5 bases. The CDR3 totals 12 residues. With 11 bases removed from V and 2 bases from J, the gap between germline ends came to 12 bases. CDR1 MNHEY and CDR2 SMNVEV come from the germline V gene (reference sequence). In DNA, the CDR3 is TGTGCCTACTTGACAGCAAACACTGAAGCTTTCTTT. This encodes CAYLTANTEAFF.

A note on this clone: The same CDR3 can be traced to other DNA sequences in this sample. The gene calls are TRBV7-3 and TRBJ1-2; D is uncertain. Germline V gene data show CDR1 as SGHTA and CDR2 as FQGTGA. This CDR3 is 15 amino acids long. Trimming removed 0 bases at V and 7 bases at J, with 15 bases between. The CDR3 region has the DNA TGTGCCAGCAGCTTAACGTCCGGGAGGCAAGCTGGCTACACCTTC. It translates to CASSLTSGRQAGYTF. Full variable domain (missing parts from reference TRBV7-3 and TRBJ1-2): GAGVSQTPSNKVTEKGKYVELRCDPISGHTALYWYRQSLGQGPEFLIYFQGTGAADDSGLPNDRFFAVRPEGSVSTLKIQRTERGDSAVYLCASSLTSGRQAGYTFGSGTRLTVV.

The gene calls are TRBV30 and TRBJ1-4; D gene uncertain. V lost 0 bases and J lost 7, with 12 bases in between. This CDR3 comprises 14 residues. CDR1 and CDR2 from the germline V gene are GTSNPN and SVGIG (reference sequence). CDR3: CAWSVSLHAEKLFF. Written as DNA, the CDR3 is TGTGCCTGGAGTGTTAGTCTCCATGCTGAAAAACTGTTTTTT.

This sequence joins TRBV9 and TRBJ1-4; no firm D call. Trimming pared 4 bases from V and 8 bases from J, leaving 18 bases between. This CDR3 spans 15 amino acids. Germline assignment: CDR1 SGDLS and CDR2 YYNGEE. Written as DNA, the CDR3 is TGTGCCAGCAGCCCCTGGGAGGCGAGGGAGGAAAAACTGTTTTTT. It translates to CASSPWEAREEKLFF.

V usage is TRBV6-5 and J usage is TRBJ1-3, with a tentative D call TRBD1 (6 bases). CDR1 is MNHEY, CDR2 SVGAGI, per germline. CDR3 length: 15 residues. Trimming took off 8 bases at V and 0 bases at J, with 14 bases between the two ends. The CDR3 nucleotides are TGTGCCAGCTCCGACAGGCTCTTCTCTGGAAACACCATATATTTT. Amino acid sequence: CASSDRLFSGNTIYF.

The V call is TRBV2, the J call TRBJ1-1; possibly TRBD1 for D (6 bases). Germline V gives CDR1 SNHLY, CDR2 FYNNEI. Trimming stripped 6 bases from V and 7 bases from J, with 9 bases between. The CDR3 loop spans 11 amino acids. CDR3: CASRRQDEAFF. CDR3 sequence (DNA): TGTGCCAGCAGACGACAGGATGAAGCTTTCTTT.

The CDR3: CASSKNTGTEAFF. CDR3 in DNA: TGTGCCAGTAGTAAGAACACAGGCACTGAAGCTTTCTTT. The V and J genes are TRBV19 and TRBJ1-1; tentative D call: TRBD1 (5 bases). The CDR3 extends over 13 amino acids. CDR1 is LNHDA and CDR2 is SQIVND in the germline V gene (reference sequence). V lost 4 bases to trimming and J lost 4 bases, with 10 bases between them.

The chain recombines TRBV7-9 with TRBJ2-1; no firm D call. CDR3 size: 15 residues. Trimming removed 1 base from V and 8 bases from J, with 15 bases in between. Germline values: CDR1 SEHNR, CDR2 FQNEAQ (reference sequence). CDR3 nucleotide sequence: TGTGCCAGCAGCTTAGGGCTCGGCCGGGTGGATGAGCAGTTCTTC. It yields the protein CASSLGLGRVDEQFF.

This clone showed up just once. This chain links TRBV7-2 with TRBJ2-5; TRBD1 aligns across 8 bases. This CDR3 region has 15 residues. The V and J ends lost 1 base and 5 bases, in that order; junction bases with no gene match: 6. Germline values: CDR1 SGHTA, CDR2 FQGNSA. The CDR3 is CASSLVGQGAETQYF. The CDR3, as DNA: TGTGCCAGCAGCTTAGTAGGGCAGGGGGCTGAGACCCAGTACTTC.

About this clone: One end of the junction fails to match germline, which may point to a read error. The CDR3 nucleotides are TGTTCCAGCAGCCATAGCGGGGGGGCTCAATATGAGCAGTTCTTC. This encodes CSSSHSGGAQYEQFF. V and J are TRBV7-9 and TRBJ2-1; 11 bases fit TRBD2. CDR1 is SEHNR and CDR2 is FQNEAQ in the germline V gene (reference sequence). There are 15 residues in the CDR3.

V and J are TRBV10-3 and TRBJ1-6; no clear D gene. CDR3 length: 17 amino acids. CDR1 is ENHRY, CDR2 SYGVKD, per germline. V was pared by 3 bases and J by 6 bases, with 18 bases between. DNA of the CDR3: TGTGCCATCAGTGAATCGGTTCGCGGACTTCTTAATTCACCCCTCCACTTT. This sequence encodes CAISESVRGLLNSPLHF.

In DNA, the CDR3 is TGTGCCAGCAGTGAACGCGGAGATACGCAGTATTTT. It specifies CASSERGDTQYF. This chain uses TRBV6-1 with TRBJ2-3; no firm D call. Trimming pared 2 bases from V and 5 bases from J, leaving 5 bases between. CDR1 is MNHNS and CDR2 is SASEGT in the germline V gene. CDR3 length: 12 amino acids.

The rearrangement joins TRBV19 to TRBJ2-5, with 11 bases matching TRBD1. With V trimmed by 0 bases and J by 5 bases, 5 bases remained unmatched. Germline CDR1 is LNHDA and CDR2 is SQIVND (reference sequence). The CDR3 has 16 amino acids. In DNA form, the CDR3 reads TGTGCCAGTAGTATAGATTCGGGGACAGGGGGGGAGACCCAGTACTTC. It yields the protein CASSIDSGTGGETQYF.

This clone was seen only once. The chain has TRBV28 and TRBJ2-5; 11 nucleotides align to TRBD2. Losses at the gene ends were 1 base for V and 3 bases for J; bases not matched to a gene: 4. There are 16 residues in the CDR3. Germline CDR1 is MDHEN and CDR2 is SYDVKM. CDR3 amino acids: CASSLLAGGPKETQYF. The CDR3 DNA reads TGTGCCAGCAGTTTATTAGCGGGAGGGCCTAAAGAGACCCAGTACTTC. Looking up the rest from reference TRBV28 and TRBJ2-5 gives the full variable domain: DVKVTQSSRYLVKRTGEKVFLECVQDMDHENMFWYRQDPGLGLRLIYFSYDVKMKEKGDIPEGYSVSREKKERFSLILESASTNQTSMYLCASSLLAGGPKETQYFGPGTRLLVL.

The V and J genes are TRBV9 and TRBJ1-2; 10 bases fit TRBD1. CDR1 SGDLS and CDR2 YYNGEE come from the germline V gene. The V gene end was trimmed by 3 bases and the J gene end by 5 bases; junction bases not matched to a gene: 10. This CDR3 is built from 16 residues. CDR3 residues: CASSGGDRGLGYGYTF. In DNA form, the CDR3 reads TGTGCCAGCAGCGGCGGCGACAGGGGGCTAGGGTATGGCTACACCTTC.

With respect to this clone: One end of the junction fails to match germline, which may point to a read error. The chain joins TRBV19 to TRBJ2-7; 8 nucleotides align to TRBD2. This CDR3 is 17 amino acids long. Germline assignment: CDR1 LNHDA and CDR2 SQIVND (reference sequence). This chain's CDR3 is CAGSIFATGTSVYEQYF. DNA of the CDR3: TGTGCCGGTAGCATATTTGCGACCGGGACTAGTGTGTACGAGCAGTACTTC.

V is TRBV9 and J is TRBJ2-2, with D unresolved. This CDR3 has 13 amino acids. Germline lookup yields CDR1 SGDLS and CDR2 YYNGEE. V lost 0 bases and J lost 5, with 5 bases in between. The CDR3 nucleotides read TGTGCCAGCAGCGTAGTAGTAACCGGGGAGCTGTTTTTT. It yields the protein CASSVVVTGELFF.

The chain employs TRBV6-6 and TRBJ1-2; possibly TRBD1 for D (5 bases). The CDR3 loop spans 13 amino acids. Trimming removed 7 bases from V and 4 bases from J, with 13 bases in between. Germline CDR1 MNHNY, CDR2 SVGAGI (reference sequence). The CDR3 here is CASMGGGGYGYTF. In DNA, the CDR3 is TGTGCCAGCATGGGGGGGGGAGGCTATGGCTACACCTTC.

This chain links TRBV7-6 with TRBJ1-4; 10 positions match TRBD1. Trimming took 5 bases from V and 7 from J; bases not matched to a gene: 4. The CDR3 runs 14 residues. The germline V gene has CDR1 SGHVS and CDR2 FNYEAQ. CDR3 region: CASSPGQGGEKLFF. The CDR3 bases are TGTGCCAGCAGCCCTGGACAGGGGGGTGAAAAACTGTTTTTT.

The chain links TRBV11-3 to TRBJ2-3; 8 nucleotides agree with TRBD2. V lost 10 bases to trimming and J lost 0 bases; unmatched junction nucleotides: 15. This CDR3 has 17 residues. Germline loops: CDR1 SGHNT, CDR2 YENEEA. As DNA, the CDR3 is TGTGCCATCCCCTGGTTGAGAATAGCGGGGAGCACAGATACGCAGTATTTT. It is translated as CAIPWLRIAGSTDTQYF.